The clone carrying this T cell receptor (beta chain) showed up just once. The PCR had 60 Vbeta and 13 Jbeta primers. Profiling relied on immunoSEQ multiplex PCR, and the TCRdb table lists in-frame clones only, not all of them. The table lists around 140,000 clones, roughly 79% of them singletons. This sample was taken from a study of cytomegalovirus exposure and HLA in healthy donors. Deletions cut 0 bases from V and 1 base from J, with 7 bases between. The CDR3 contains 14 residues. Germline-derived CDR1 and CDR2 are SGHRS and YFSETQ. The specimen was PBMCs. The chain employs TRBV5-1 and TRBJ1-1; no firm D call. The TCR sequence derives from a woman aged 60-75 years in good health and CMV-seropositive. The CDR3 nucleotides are TGCGCCAGCAGCTTGGCGACGGGGAACACTGAAGCTTTCTTT. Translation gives CASSLATGNTEAFF.